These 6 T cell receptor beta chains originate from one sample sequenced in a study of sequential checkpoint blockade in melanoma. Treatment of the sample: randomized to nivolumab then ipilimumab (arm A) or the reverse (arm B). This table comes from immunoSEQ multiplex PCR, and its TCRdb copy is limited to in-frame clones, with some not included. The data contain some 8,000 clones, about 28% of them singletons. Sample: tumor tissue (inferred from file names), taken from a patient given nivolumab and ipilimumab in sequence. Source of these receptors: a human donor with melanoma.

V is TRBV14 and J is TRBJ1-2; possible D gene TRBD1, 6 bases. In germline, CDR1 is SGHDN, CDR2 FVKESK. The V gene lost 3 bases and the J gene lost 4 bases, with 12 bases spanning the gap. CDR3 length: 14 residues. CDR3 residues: CASSQWQGSYGYTF. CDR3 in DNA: TGTGCCAGCAGCCAGTGGCAGGGGAGCTATGGCTACACCTTC. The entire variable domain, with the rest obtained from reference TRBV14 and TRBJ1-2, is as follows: EAGVTQFPSHSVIEKGQTVTLRCDPISGHDNLYWYRRVMGKEIKFLLHFVKESKQDESGMPNNRFLAERTGGTYSTLKVQPAELEDSGVYFCASSQWQGSYGYTFGSGTRLTVV.

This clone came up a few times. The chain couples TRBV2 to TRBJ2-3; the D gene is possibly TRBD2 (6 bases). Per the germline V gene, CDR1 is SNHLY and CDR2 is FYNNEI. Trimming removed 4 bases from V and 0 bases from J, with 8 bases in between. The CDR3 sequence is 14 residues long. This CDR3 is CASSVGGSTDTQYF. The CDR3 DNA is TGTGCCAGCAGTGTGGGGGGAAGCACAGATACGCAGTATTTT.

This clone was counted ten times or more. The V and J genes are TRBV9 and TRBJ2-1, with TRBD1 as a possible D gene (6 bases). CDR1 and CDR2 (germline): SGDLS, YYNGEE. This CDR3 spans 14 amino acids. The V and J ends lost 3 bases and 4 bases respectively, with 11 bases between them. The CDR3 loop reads CASSAQGTYNEQFF. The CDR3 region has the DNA TGTGCCAGCAGCGCGCAGGGGACGTACAATGAGCAGTTCTTC. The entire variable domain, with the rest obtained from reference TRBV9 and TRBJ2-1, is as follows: DSGVTQTPKHLITATGQRVTLRCSPRSGDLSVYWYQQSLDQGLQFLIQYYNGEERAKGNILERFSAQQFPDLHSELNLSSLELGDSALYFCASSAQGTYNEQFFGPGTRLTVL.

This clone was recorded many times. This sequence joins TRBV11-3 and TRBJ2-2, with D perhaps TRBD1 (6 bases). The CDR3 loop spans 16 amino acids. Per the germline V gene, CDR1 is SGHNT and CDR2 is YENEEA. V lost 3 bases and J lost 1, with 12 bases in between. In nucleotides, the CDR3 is TGTGCCAGCAGCTTGCGCCCGGGACAGAACACCGGGGAGCTGTTTTTT. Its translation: CASSLRPGQNTGELFF.

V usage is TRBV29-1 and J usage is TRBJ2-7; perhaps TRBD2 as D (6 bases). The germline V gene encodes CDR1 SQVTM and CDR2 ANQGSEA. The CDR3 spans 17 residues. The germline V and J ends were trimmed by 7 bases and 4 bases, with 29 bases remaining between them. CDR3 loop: CSALSLRPGARTYEQYF. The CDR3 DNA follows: TGCAGCGCCCTCTCTTTAAGGCCGGGAGCGAGAACTTACGAGCAGTACTTC.

The CDR3 nucleotides are TGCGCCAGCAGGGGACAGGGGCAGGTTTACGAGCAGTACTTC. This translates into CASRGQGQVYEQYF. This sequence joins TRBV5-1 and TRBJ2-7, with 10 bases that match TRBD1. CDR1 is SGHRS, CDR2 YFSETQ, per germline. The CDR3 has 14 amino acids. Unmatched junction bases numbered 6, after V lost 5 bases and J lost 4 bases.